A selection of T cell receptor beta chains follows, all from one sample in a study of identical twins. One entry per CDR3 protein results from TCRdb running MiXCR on the 5' RACE reads. The sample records about 890,000 distinct CDR3 sequences, over 9% being singletons. The sample also formed part of further work on yellow fever vaccine responses in identical twins.

Sequencing was performed on PBMCs. These receptor sequences come from a woman aged 18 to 35 in good health. CDR3s include the opening cysteine and the closing phenylalanine or tryptophan. The D gene is left open where the match is weak. Not every row has a clone size; where given, it reads once, few, many or a size class.

clone_size	j_call	v_call	d_call	cdr3_aa	cdr3_nt
many	TRBJ1-4	TRBV12-3/TRBV12-4	.	CASTPSGPNEKLFF	TGTGCCAGCACCCCTTCGGGGCCAAATGAAAAACTGTTTTTT
few	TRBJ1-5	TRBV6-2/TRBV6-3	.	CASSYAGGVESNQPQHF	TGTGCCAGCAGTTACGCGGGGGGCGTAGAGAGCAATCAGCCCCAGCATTTT
.	TRBJ2-3	TRBV25-1	TRBD2	CASSEYGTSGRDTQYF	TGTGCCAGCAGTGAATACGGGACTAGCGGGCGAGATACGCAGTATTTT
.	TRBJ1-2	TRBV7-2	TRBD1	CASSWGLTGTGYTF	TGTGCCAGCAGCTGGGGGTTGACAGGGACTGGCTACACCTTC
.	TRBJ2-7	TRBV6-1	TRBD2	CASSEAIGGKGLYEQYF	TGTGCCAGCAGTGAAGCTATCGGGGGGAAGGGGCTCTACGAGCAGTACTTC
few	TRBJ1-2	TRBV6-1	TRBD1	CASKPGQLGYGYTF	TGTGCCAGCAAACCGGGACAGCTCGGCTATGGCTACACCTTC
many	TRBJ2-2	TRBV12-3/TRBV12-4	TRBD2	CASSLGGLAAGELFF	TGTGCCAGCAGTTTAGGGGGACTAGCGGCCGGGGAGCTGTTTTTT
many	TRBJ1-1	TRBV7-9	.	CASSLVAIMNTEAFF	TGTGCCAGCAGCTTAGTTGCGATAATGAACACTGAAGCTTTCTTT
few	TRBJ2-7	TRBV5-1	TRBD1	CASSLGGTGAPYEQYF	TGCGCCAGCAGCTTGGGAGGGACAGGGGCCCCCTACGAGCAGTACTTC
.	TRBJ1-2	TRBV6-5	.	CASSYTGRDGYTF	TGTGCCAGCAGTTATACAGGGAGGGATGGCTACACCTTC
.	TRBJ2-2	TRBV4-2	TRBD2	CASSQGLAGGRTGELFF	TGTGCCAGCAGCCAAGGACTAGCGGGGGGGAGGACCGGGGAGCTGTTTTTT
.	TRBJ2-5	TRBV20-1	TRBD2	CSARTVTSEGTQYF	TGCAGTGCTAGAACTGTAACTAGCGAAGGGACCCAGTACTTC
few	TRBJ2-1	TRBV14	.	CASSQGPVHEQFF	TGTGCCAGCAGCCAAGGACCCGTCCATGAGCAGTTCTTC
.	TRBJ2-2	TRBV7-2	.	CASSLAAVGPGELFF	TGTGCCAGCAGCTTAGCAGCCGTGGGCCCCGGGGAGCTGTTTTTT
.	TRBJ2-2	TRBV24-1	.	CATRKEGDTGELFF	TGTGCCACCAGGAAGGAAGGGGACACCGGGGAGCTGTTTTTT
few	TRBJ2-3	TRBV7-9	.	CASSFGGLRYF	TGTGCCAGCAGCTTCGGCGGGCTGCGGTATTTT
.	TRBJ2-2	TRBV25-1	.	CASTGIERELFF	TGTGCCAGCACAGGTATAGAACGGGAGCTGTTTTTT
.	TRBJ2-5	TRBV4-1	.	CASSHELYQETQYF	TGCGCCAGCAGCCATGAATTGTACCAAGAGACCCAGTACTTC
.	TRBJ2-5	TRBV24-1	.	CATSDFAETQYF	TGTGCCACCAGTGATTTCGCCGAGACCCAGTACTTC
.	TRBJ2-7	TRBV4-1	TRBD1	CASSHQGQVLYEQYF	TGCGCCAGCAGCCATCAAGGACAGGTGCTATACGAGCAGTACTTC
.	TRBJ1-1	TRBV15	TRBD1	CATSPSVGQGAKEAFF	TGTGCCACCAGCCCCAGTGTGGGACAGGGGGCAAAGGAAGCTTTCTTT
few	TRBJ1-1	TRBV20-1	.	CSARAGPVGEAFF	TGCAGTGCTAGAGCAGGACCCGTCGGTGAAGCTTTCTTT
.	TRBJ2-7	TRBV5-1	.	CANPDFREQYF	TGCGCCAACCCTGATTTTCGGGAGCAGTACTTC
.	TRBJ2-7	TRBV5-1	.	CASSYRTEYKISYEQYF	TGCGCCAGCAGCTACAGGACCGAGTACAAAATCTCCTACGAGCAGTACTTC
.	TRBJ2-3	TRBV24-1	TRBD2	CATSDPGTSGGSTDTQYF	TGTGCCACCAGTGACCCTGGGACTAGCGGGGGGAGCACAGATACGCAGTATTTT
many	TRBJ2-1	TRBV19	.	CASKSGGNEQFF	TGTGCCAGTAAGTCCGGCGGCAATGAGCAGTTCTTC
.	TRBJ2-7	TRBV10-2	.	CASSESTRASYEQYF	TGCGCCAGCAGTGAGTCGACTAGGGCCTCCTACGAGCAGTACTTC
few	TRBJ2-7	TRBV5-1	.	CASSLRGPRGGSGASYEQYF	TGCGCCAGCAGCTTACGAGGGCCCAGGGGAGGGAGTGGGGCCTCCTACGAGCAGTACTTC
.	TRBJ1-2	TRBV12-3/TRBV12-4	TRBD1	CASSLGRDSNYGYTF	TGTGCCAGCAGTTTGGGCCGGGACAGCAACTATGGCTACACCTTC
few	TRBJ2-3	TRBV4-1	.	CASSQRRQVGDTQYF	TGCGCCAGCAGCCAACGGAGACAGGTGGGGGATACGCAGTATTTT
.	TRBJ2-7	TRBV12-3/TRBV12-4	TRBD2	CASSLRPGTSGRRSHEQYF	TGTGCCAGCAGTCTGAGACCCGGGACTAGCGGGAGACGTAGCCACGAGCAGTACTTC
many	TRBJ1-2	TRBV5-6	TRBD1	CASTPGQRAHGYTF	TGTGCCAGTACTCCGGGACAGAGGGCCCATGGCTACACCTTC
few	TRBJ1-1	TRBV29-1	.	CSSLLEGTEAFF	TGCAGCTCATTACTAGAGGGAACTGAAGCTTTCTTT